What follows are 32 T cell receptor beta chains derived from one specimen sequenced in a study of CD8 T cells in ankylosing spondylitis. TCRdb reprocessed the 5' RACE reads via MiXCR and lists one record per CDR3 protein. The table includes about 200,000 distinct CDR3 sequences, 25% to 30% detected once. The sequenced sample was blood, either unsorted or a sorted T cell fraction (not recorded which). These receptor sequences come from a male donor with ankylosing spondylitis or in good health (not recorded which).

This rearrangement joins TRBV10-3 to TRBJ2-7; 10 bases are shared with TRBD2. This CDR3 comprises 17 residues. With 4 bases clipped from V and 4 bases from J, the junction kept 13 bases outside the gene matches. CDR1 is ENHRY and CDR2 is SYGVKD in the germline V gene. The CDR3 coding sequence is TGTGCCATCAGTGTGAGCCCCCGGCCTAGCGGGAGTTACGAGCAGTACTTC. Encoded protein: CAISVSPRPSGSYEQYF.

The rearrangement links TRBV20-1 to TRBJ2-3; no clear D. The CDR3 sequence is 12 residues long. Germline CDR1 reads DFQATT; CDR2 reads SNEGSKA (reference sequence). V was clipped by 5 bases and J by 2 bases, with 8 bases between them. CDR3 nucleotides: TGCAGTGCTTTTCAAAACACAGATACGCAGTATTTT. Translation: CSAFQNTDTQYF.

This clonotype was counted at least ten times. The chain joins TRBV7-2 to TRBJ2-1; 7 bases match TRBD2. The CDR3 length is 14 residues. Trimming at V came to 5 bases and at J to 6 bases, leaving 7 bases not matched to a gene. CDR1 and CDR2 from the germline V gene are SGHTA and FQGNSA. CDR3 sequence: CASSESGTSNEQFF. The CDR3 DNA reads TGTGCCAGCAGCGAGAGCGGGACCAGCAATGAGCAGTTCTTC.

This clonotype appeared many times. This chain uses TRBV5-6 with TRBJ2-5; D gene ambiguous. There are 14 residues in the CDR3. Germline V lookup: CDR1 SGHDT, CDR2 YYEEEE. V lost 1 base to trimming and J lost 1 base, with 8 bases between them. Here the CDR3 reads CASSLLTFQETQYF. CDR3 sequence (DNA): TGTGCCAGCAGCTTGTTAACCTTCCAAGAGACCCAGTACTTC. Variable domain in full (rest from reference TRBV5-6 and TRBJ2-5): DAGVTQSPTHLIKTRGQQVTLRCSPKSGHDTVSWYQQALGQGPQFIFQYYEEEERQRGNFPDRFSGHQFPNYSSELNVNALLLGDSALYLCASSLLTFQETQYFGPGTRLLVL.

This clonotype was seen more than once but under ten times. This sequence joins TRBV20-1 and TRBJ2-3; 12 bases agree with TRBD2. The CDR3 contains 17 residues. Unmatched junction bases numbered 11, after V lost 3 bases and J lost 4 bases. Germline assignment: CDR1 DFQATT and CDR2 SNEGSKA (reference sequence). The CDR3 bases are TGCAGTGCTAGCGTCCCTAGCGGGAGGGCGATCGCAGATACGCAGTATTTT. It translates to CSASVPSGRAIADTQYF.

This sequence joins TRBV6-1 and TRBJ1-5; D gene unclear. Trimming shortened V by 6 bases and J by 1 base, and 10 bases separated the two germline ends. The CDR3 covers 14 residues. CDR1 MNHNS and CDR2 SASEGT come from the germline V gene. The CDR3 coding sequence is TGTGCCAGCAGGAAGGATTTAAGCAATCAGCCCCAGCATTTT. Translation gives CASRKDLSNQPQHF.

The V call is TRBV20-1, the J call TRBJ2-5; D is unresolved. The CDR3 covers 12 residues. Germline CDR1 is DFQATT and CDR2 is SNEGSKA (reference sequence). V lost 3 bases to trimming and J lost 5 bases, with 10 bases between them. Written as DNA, the CDR3 is TGCAGTGCTAGTTTCAGATCGGAGACCCAGTACTTC. This codes for CSASFRSETQYF.

This clonotype came up many times. This chain connects TRBV20-1 to TRBJ2-7; 8 bases map to TRBD1. This CDR3 is built from 15 residues. Germline V gene data show CDR1 as DFQATT and CDR2 as SNEGSKA (reference sequence). With 6 bases clipped from V and 1 base from J, the junction kept 11 bases outside the gene matches. DNA of the CDR3: TGCAGTGCCAACGATCCGGGACAGGCATCCTACGAGCAGTACTTC. Residues: CSANDPGQASYEQYF.

This clonotype was recorded a few times. The rearrangement joins TRBV3-1 to TRBJ2-3; TRBD2 matches at 8 bases. Trimming at V came to 1 base and at J to 5 bases, leaving 8 bases not matched to a gene. Germline assignment: CDR1 LGHDT and CDR2 YNNKEL (reference sequence). This CDR3 contains 16 residues. The CDR3 loop reads CASSQVFSGIRDTQYF. The CDR3 DNA is TGTGCCAGCAGCCAAGTTTTTAGCGGGATTAGAGATACGCAGTATTTT.

A note on this clonotype: This may be a read error: a much more frequent sequence differs by one nucleotide. This rearrangement joins TRBV5-1 to TRBJ2-5; TRBD2 agrees at 7 bases. Unmatched junction bases numbered 11, after V lost 4 bases and J lost 5 bases. There are 15 residues in the CDR3. Germline V gene lookup returns CDR1 SGHRS and CDR2 YFSETQ. The CDR3 here is CASSTGTNGSETQYF. In DNA form, the CDR3 reads TGCGCCAGCAGCACGGGGACTAACGGGAGTGAGACCCAGTACTTC. The variable domain in full, with the rest retrieved from reference TRBV5-1 and TRBJ2-5, is KAGVTQTPRYLIKTRGQQVTLSCSPISGHRSVSWYQQTPGQGLQFLFEYFSETQRNKGNFPGRFSGRQFSNSRSEMNVSTLELGDSALYLCASSTGTNGSETQYFGPGTRLLVL.

This clonotype has at least ten counts. The chain couples TRBV4-3 to TRBJ1-1; no reliable D call. The CDR3 has 13 amino acids. Deletions cut 0 bases from V and 5 bases from J, with 7 bases between. Per the germline V gene, CDR1 is LGHNA and CDR2 is YSLEER. CDR3 bases: TGCGCCAGCAGCCAAGATCTCGGTACTGAAGCTTTCTTT. Its protein is CASSQDLGTEAFF.

DNA of the CDR3: TGCAGCGTTTTCGGACTAGCGGGAGGTACTGATACGCAGTATTTT. This codes for CSVFGLAGGTDTQYF. The chain is built from TRBV29-1 and TRBJ2-3; 14 bases are a match to TRBD2. The CDR3 is 15 residues long. Looked up from germline, CDR1 is SQVTM and CDR2 is ANQGSEA. The junction had 7 bases not matched to a gene; V was cut back by 5 bases and J by 6 bases.

The chain has TRBV20-1 and TRBJ2-7; 8 positions match TRBD1. The CDR3 runs 12 residues. CDR1 and CDR2 (germline): DFQATT, SNEGSKA (reference sequence). V lost 5 bases, J lost 5 bases, and 5 bases stayed unmatched. The CDR3 DNA reads TGCAGTGCTGGACAGGGCTTGAACGAGCAGTACTTC. Translation: CSAGQGLNEQYF.

This clonotype was seen at least ten times. The chain recombines TRBV29-1 with TRBJ2-3; possibly TRBD1 for D (5 bases). CDR1 SQVTM and CDR2 ANQGSEA come from the germline V gene. The ends were cut back, 8 bases at V and 4 bases at J, with 16 bases in the middle. This CDR3 has 13 residues. The CDR3 is CSTDPQGPDTQYF. CDR3 nucleotides: TGCAGCACTGACCCCCAGGGCCCAGATACGCAGTATTTT.

This chain uses TRBV6-5 with TRBJ1-3; D may be TRBD1 (5 bases). V lost 2 bases and J 2 bases, leaving 10 bases between the germline ends. Germline assignment: CDR1 MNHEY and CDR2 SVGAGI. This CDR3 has 15 amino acids. The CDR3 loop is CASSYQGGAGNTIYF. CDR3 bases: TGTGCCAGCAGTTACCAGGGAGGGGCTGGAAACACCATATATTTT.

This clonotype was recorded many times. The chain links TRBV12-3 or TRBV12-4 to TRBJ2-2; D is undetermined. With 0 bases removed from V and 7 bases from J, the gap between germline ends came to 9 bases. There are 14 residues in the CDR3. This CDR3 is CASSLAPVGGELFF. In DNA, the CDR3 is TGTGCCAGCAGTTTAGCCCCCGTGGGCGGGGAGCTGTTTTTT.

This clonotype was detected many times. The chain is built from TRBV4-1 and TRBJ2-7; TRBD2 matches at 12 bases. This CDR3 has 17 residues. Trimming took 0 bases from V and 0 from J; bases not matched to a gene: 3. Per germline, CDR1 MGHRA and CDR2 YSYEKL. The CDR3 bases are TGCGCCAGCAGCCAAGATACTAGCGGGAGGCCCTCCTACGAGCAGTACTTC. Translating it yields CASSQDTSGRPSYEQYF.

In this sample, this clonotype turned up many times. The rearrangement links TRBV5-1 to TRBJ2-2; 10 bases are a match to TRBD2. V dropped 0 bases and J dropped 4; count of bases not matched to a gene: 3. The germline CDR1 and CDR2 sequences are SGHRS and YFSETQ. This CDR3 spans 16 amino acids. The CDR3 protein is CASSLVPSGSTGELFF. For the CDR3, the DNA is TGCGCCAGCAGCTTGGTACCTAGCGGGAGCACCGGGGAGCTGTTTTTT.

The rearrangement joins TRBV20-1 to TRBJ2-2; D not certain. V was shortened by 3 bases and J by 2 bases, with 4 bases between the two germline ends. The CDR3 is 12 residues long. CDR1 and CDR2 from the germline V gene are DFQATT and SNEGSKA (reference sequence). CDR3 in DNA: TGCAGTGCTAGTTCTAACACCGGGGAGCTGTTTTTT. Translated: CSASSNTGELFF.

This clonotype came up many times. This chain links TRBV20-1 with TRBJ2-1; D not resolved. The CDR3 totals 10 residues. The germline V gene has CDR1 DFQATT and CDR2 SNEGSKA (reference sequence). Deletions cut 0 bases from V and 10 bases from J, with 4 bases between. CDR3: CSARDREQFF. For the CDR3, the DNA is TGCAGTGCTAGAGATAGGGAGCAGTTCTTC.

This clonotype was detected ten times or more. The chain combines TRBV20-1 with TRBJ1-4; maybe TRBD1 (5 bases). V was pared by 3 bases and J by 2 bases, with 7 bases between. CDR1 DFQATT and CDR2 SNEGSKA come from the germline V gene (reference sequence). The CDR3 covers 13 residues. CDR3 sequence: CSARGLTNEKLFF. In DNA form, the CDR3 reads TGCAGTGCTAGGGGGCTTACTAATGAAAAACTGTTTTTT.

Many counts were recorded for this clonotype. V is TRBV2 and J is TRBJ2-7; D is unclear. This CDR3 contains 14 residues. V dropped 3 bases and J dropped 2 bases, with 11 bases sitting between them. Germline CDR1 SNHLY, CDR2 FYNNEI. The DNA of the CDR3 is TGTGCCAGCAGTGACTCCCGAGCCCCCTACGAGCAGTACTTC. Its protein is CASSDSRAPYEQYF.

This clonotype was detected ten times or more. This chain uses TRBV20-1 with TRBJ2-4, with D possibly matching TRBD1 (6 bases). The CDR3 extends over 17 amino acids. Germline V gene sequence: CDR1 DFQATT, CDR2 SNEGSKA (reference sequence). V shed 6 bases and J shed 0 bases, with 21 bases lying between them. Here the CDR3 DNA reads TGCAGTGCCCTAAAACCTGGACAGTCCTTAGCCAAAAACATTCAGTACTTC. Protein sequence: CSALKPGQSLAKNIQYF.

The V and J genes are TRBV3-1 and TRBJ1-1; D remains unclear. This CDR3 region has 13 residues. Germline CDR1 LGHDT, CDR2 YNNKEL (reference sequence). The V end was cut by 4 bases, the J end by 0 bases, with 6 bases between. The CDR3 sequence: CASSPVVNTEAFF. CDR3 bases: TGTGCCAGCAGCCCGGTAGTGAACACTGAAGCTTTCTTT. Looking up the rest from reference TRBV3-1 and TRBJ1-1 gives the full variable domain: DTAVSQTPKYLVTQMGNDKSIKCEQNLGHDTMYWYKQDSKKFLKIMFSYNNKELIINETVPNRFSPKSPDKAHLNLHINSLELGDSAVYFCASSPVVNTEAFFGQGTRLTVV.

The sample holds many counts of this clonotype. This chain connects TRBV5-1 to TRBJ1-2; unclear D gene. V lost 2 bases and J 4 bases, leaving 9 bases between the germline ends. This CDR3 spans 13 amino acids. Germline V gene data show CDR1 as SGHRS and CDR2 as YFSETQ. Written as DNA, the CDR3 is TGCGCCAGCAGCTTAGACGGGCGCTATGGCTACACCTTC. As protein: CASSLDGRYGYTF. The full variable domain, completed using reference TRBV5-1 and TRBJ1-2, is KAGVTQTPRYLIKTRGQQVTLSCSPISGHRSVSWYQQTPGQGLQFLFEYFSETQRNKGNFPGRFSGRQFSNSRSEMNVSTLELGDSALYLCASSLDGRYGYTFGSGTRLTVV.

This clonotype has ten or more counts. The rearrangement joins TRBV11-2 to TRBJ2-5, with 8 bases aligning to TRBD1. The CDR3 length is 15 residues. Germline assignment: CDR1 SGHAT and CDR2 FQNNGV. V lost 0 bases and J lost 2; bases outside the gene matches: 2. This chain's CDR3 is CASSLDGTGQETQYF. The CDR3 DNA is TGTGCCAGCAGCTTAGATGGGACAGGTCAAGAGACCCAGTACTTC.

This CDR3 is CAIRGRLANTGELFF. CDR3 DNA: TGTGCCATCAGGGGACGATTGGCGAACACCGGGGAGCTGTTTTTT. The rearrangement uses TRBV10-3 and TRBJ2-2, with D possibly called TRBD1 or TRBD2 (5 bases each). The CDR3 has 15 amino acids. With 6 bases removed from V and 0 bases from J, the gap between germline ends came to 11 bases. Germline assignment: CDR1 ENHRY and CDR2 SYGVKD.

This clonotype has at least ten counts. CDR3 in amino acids: CASSSNALAVAGELFF. CDR3 DNA sequence: TGTGCCAGCAGCTCCAATGCACTAGCGGTGGCCGGGGAGCTGTTTTTT. V is TRBV3-1 and J is TRBJ2-2, with 8 bases lining up with TRBD2. V was clipped by 5 bases and J by 6 bases; unmatched bases: 11. From germline, CDR1 is LGHDT and CDR2 YNNKEL (reference sequence). This CDR3 comprises 16 residues.

At least ten counts were recorded for this clonotype. The CDR3 loop reads CASSLEHLLAGEETQYF. CDR3 nucleotide sequence: TGTGCCAGCAGCTTAGAGCACCTACTAGCGGGAGAAGAGACCCAGTACTTC. V gene TRBV7-8 combines with J gene TRBJ2-5; 11 nucleotides line up with TRBD2. The CDR3 sequence is 17 residues long. Germline CDR1 and CDR2: SGHVS and FQNEAQ. V lost 1 base, J lost 3 bases, and 7 bases stayed unmatched. Combining the CDR3 with reference TRBV7-8 and TRBJ2-5 gives the whole variable domain GAGVSQSPRYKVAKRGQDVALRCDPISGHVSLFWYQQALGQGPEFLTYFQNEAQLDKSGLPSDRFFAERPEGSVSTLKIQRTQQEDSAVYLCASSLEHLLAGEETQYFGPGTRLLVL.

Only a few counts were recorded for this clonotype. The rearrangement joins TRBV6-5 to TRBJ2-7; 9 nucleotides line up with TRBD1. The CDR3 spans 15 residues. Germline CDR1 is MNHEY and CDR2 is SVGAGI. Trimming removed 2 bases from V and 1 base from J; junction bases left unmatched: 3. The CDR3: CASSYRDRVSYEQYF. In DNA form, the CDR3 reads TGTGCCAGCAGTTACCGGGACAGGGTTTCCTACGAGCAGTACTTC.

In this sample, this clonotype turned up many times. CDR3: CASSYWLAESSYEQYF. The CDR3 nucleotides are TGTGCCAGCAGTTACTGGCTAGCGGAAAGCTCCTACGAGCAGTACTTC. The genes are TRBV6-2 or TRBV6-3 and TRBJ2-7; 7 bases agree with TRBD2. The CDR3 runs 16 residues. V gave up 1 base and J gave up 0 bases; unmatched junction bases: 6. Germline CDR1 and CDR2: MNHEY and SVGEGT.

The rearrangement joins TRBV9 to TRBJ2-7, with a tentative D call TRBD1 (7 bases). The CDR3 contains 13 residues. V was trimmed by 0 bases and J by 7 bases, leaving 11 bases between them. CDR1 SGDLS and CDR2 YYNGEE come from the germline V gene. CDR3 protein: CASSVDPGGEQYF. In DNA, the CDR3 is TGTGCCAGCAGCGTAGACCCAGGGGGGGAGCAGTACTTC.